Detailed here is one TCR beta chain. This record comes from a study of cytomegalovirus exposure and HLA in healthy donors. PCR was performed using 60 Vbeta and 13 Jbeta primers. Profiling relied on immunoSEQ multiplex PCR, and the TCRdb table lists in-frame clones only, not all of them. This table lists under 150,000 clones. This CDR3 is built from 17 residues. Trimming stripped 0 bases from V and 6 bases from J, with 18 bases between. Germline V lookup: CDR1 LGHNA, CDR2 YNFKEQ. The rearrangement joins TRBV4-2 to TRBJ2-1; D may be TRBD2 (6 bases). The source is a woman aged 55-69 years in good health and CMV-seronegative. Sequences were obtained from PBMCs. Here the CDR3 reads CASSQDMWEVPGNEQFF. The CDR3 nucleotides read TGTGCCAGCAGCCAAGATATGTGGGAGGTTCCGGGCAATGAGCAGTTCTTC.